This T cell receptor beta chain was profiled in a study of T-cell reconstitution after alpha-beta-depleted transplantation in children. CDR3 size: 16 residues. The junction had 10 bases not matched to a gene; V was cut back by 5 bases and J by 5 bases. Germline assignment: CDR1 SGHVS and CDR2 FNYEAQ. Notes on the study in general: Several hundred expanded graft clones reportedly gave rise to the alpha-beta T cells present about two months after transplant.

Researchers prepared the TCRbeta library using unique molecular identifiers, the study reports. MiXCR, run by TCRdb on the PCR reads, gives a single entry per CDR3 protein. The sample lists about 980,000 distinct CDR3 sequences, about 26% occurring once. About this clonotype itself: Antigen unknown.

The chain couples TRBV7-6 to TRBJ2-1, with TRBD1 matching 9 bases. The sequenced sample was PBMCs, mostly from graft donor cells, obtained 360 days after TCRalphabeta/CD19-depleted stem cell transplant. This TCR came from a boy less than two years old who had a stem cell transplant for SCID, so the T cells may come from the graft donor. DNA of the CDR3: TGTGCCAGCAGCGTAGGTACAGGGGGCGGCGACAATGAGCAGTTCTTC. Its protein product is CASSVGTGGGDNEQFF.